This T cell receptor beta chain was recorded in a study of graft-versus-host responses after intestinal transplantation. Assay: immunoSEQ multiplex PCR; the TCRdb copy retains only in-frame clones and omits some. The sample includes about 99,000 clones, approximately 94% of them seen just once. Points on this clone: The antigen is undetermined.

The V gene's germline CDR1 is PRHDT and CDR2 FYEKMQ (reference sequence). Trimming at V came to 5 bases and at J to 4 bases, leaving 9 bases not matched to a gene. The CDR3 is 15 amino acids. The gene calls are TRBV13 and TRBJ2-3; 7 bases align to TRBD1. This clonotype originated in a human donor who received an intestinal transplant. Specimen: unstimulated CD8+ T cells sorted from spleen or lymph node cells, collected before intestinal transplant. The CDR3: CASSQERGQADTQYF. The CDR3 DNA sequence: TGTGCCAGCAGCCAAGAGAGGGGGCAGGCAGATACGCAGTATTTT.